This T cell receptor beta chain was identified in a study of breast tumors, draining lymph nodes, adjacent tissues. This clonotype was seen many times. Samples came from axillary lymph nodes draining the breast cancer. Using its own MiXCR run on the multiplex PCR reads, TCRdb lists one record per CDR3 protein. Of approximately 120,000 distinct CDR3 sequences listed, about 20% are singletons. The CDR3 has 16 amino acids. V lost 1 base to trimming and J lost 1 base; unmatched junction nucleotides: 3. The germline CDR1 and CDR2 sequences are SGHTA and FQGNSA. The sample was axillary lymph node tissue. The clonotype was recovered from a female donor with breast cancer. Some clones in this sample may be carry-over from other donors' samples. The chain joins TRBV7-2 to TRBJ2-3, with 9 bases identical to TRBD2. The CDR3 is CASSLVASGGTDTQYF. The CDR3 DNA reads TGTGCCAGCAGCTTAGTGGCTAGCGGGGGCACAGATACGCAGTATTTT.